What follows are 29 T cell receptor beta chains derived from one specimen sequenced in a study of shared clonotypes between healthy human individuals. This table comes from immunoSEQ multiplex PCR, and its TCRdb copy is limited to in-frame clones, with some not included. The profile covers 200,000 to 250,000 clones, with 65% appearing a single time and 11% taken by the ten largest. The sequencing input was memory CD4+ T cells sorted from blood. Subset specified: CD45RA-negative fraction. The receptors come from a man aged 25 to 40 in good health.

The gene calls are TRBV5-1 and TRBJ2-1; D possibly corresponds to TRBD2 (6 bases). Trimming left V 0 bases short and J 0 bases short, with 22 bases between. Germline V gene sequence: CDR1 SGHRS, CDR2 YFSETQ. The CDR3 sequence is 20 residues long. CDR3 amino acids: CASSLAEGRRTRSSYNEQFF. DNA of the CDR3: TGCGCCAGCAGCTTGGCTGAGGGGAGGAGGACACGAAGCTCCTACAATGAGCAGTTCTTC.

This clone was detected many times. Additional DNA sequences in this sample encode the identical CDR3. The V gene is TRBV6-1, the J gene TRBJ1-5; D unclear. The CDR3 is made up of 15 amino acids. Germline V gene lookup returns CDR1 MNHNS and CDR2 SASEGT. The V gene lost 7 bases and the J gene lost 0 bases, with 13 bases spanning the gap. CDR3 residues: CASKPTQNSNQPQHF. The CDR3 DNA sequence: TGTGCCAGCAAGCCTACGCAAAATAGCAATCAGCCCCAGCATTTT.

This clone showed up just a few times. The V and J genes are TRBV10-3 and TRBJ2-7; 13 bases match TRBD2. Germline CDR1 is ENHRY and CDR2 is SYGVKD. This CDR3 comprises 15 residues. With V trimmed by 5 bases and J by 2 bases, 3 bases remained unmatched. CDR3 in amino acids: CAISLGLAGAYEQYF. In nucleotides, the CDR3 is TGTGCCATCAGTCTTGGACTAGCGGGGGCCTACGAGCAGTACTTC.

The chain joins TRBV4-2 to TRBJ2-2; 8 bases line up with TRBD2. The CDR3 loop spans 18 amino acids. The junction had 8 bases not matched to a gene; V was cut back by 1 base and J by 1 base. Germline V CDR1 and CDR2: LGHNA, YNFKEQ. Written as DNA, the CDR3 is TGTGCCAGCAGCCAAGTCGCTATGGCGGGAGGGAACACCGGGGAGCTGTTTTTT. Translated, it gives CASSQVAMAGGNTGELFF.

The chain employs TRBV11-3 and TRBJ2-2, with D tentatively TRBD1 or TRBD2 (5 bases each). Germline CDR1 and CDR2: SGHNT and YENEEA. This CDR3 comprises 17 residues. Trimming took off 4 bases at V and 1 base at J, with 16 bases between the two ends. Here the CDR3 DNA reads TGTGCCAGCAGCTCTTTTTCCGGGGCCCTGAACACCGGGGAGCTGTTTTTT. Protein: CASSSFSGALNTGELFF.

The chain couples TRBV10-2 to TRBJ2-7, with TRBD2 as a possible D gene (5 bases). CDR1 is WSHSY and CDR2 is SAAADI in the germline V gene. With 6 bases removed from V and 3 bases from J, the gap between germline ends came to 18 bases. This CDR3 contains 15 residues. The CDR3 region is CASRPPGNWGYEQYF. The CDR3 nucleotides are TGCGCCAGCAGGCCCCCGGGGAATTGGGGCTACGAGCAGTACTTC.

The genes are TRBV5-8 and TRBJ1-3, with TRBD1 matching 8 bases. Germline CDR1 is SGHTS and CDR2 is YDEGEE. This CDR3 region has 13 residues. The junction had 9 bases not matched to a gene; V was cut back by 4 bases and J by 12 bases. The CDR3 region has the DNA TGTGCCAGCAGCCCACAAGCCGGGACAGGCATATATTTT. It translates to CASSPQAGTGIYF.

The chain couples TRBV5-1 to TRBJ2-1, with 8 positions matching TRBD2. In germline, CDR1 is SGHRS, CDR2 YFSETQ. CDR3 length: 16 residues. J lost 0 bases, V lost 0 bases, and 2 bases had no gene match. In DNA, the CDR3 is TGCGCCAGCAGCTTGGCGAGCGGGAGCTCCTACAATGAGCAGTTCTTC. This translates into CASSLASGSSYNEQFF.

The V gene is TRBV5-1, the J gene TRBJ2-7; TRBD1 might be the D (5 bases). V lost 5 bases and J lost 0, with 12 bases in between. This CDR3 is 14 amino acids long. CDR1 and CDR2 (germline): SGHRS, YFSETQ. CDR3 in amino acids: CASSLGHSSYEQYF. The DNA for the CDR3 is TGCGCCAGCAGTTTAGGACACAGCTCCTACGAGCAGTACTTC.

This clone showed up just a few times. The chain uses TRBV7-3 and TRBJ2-1; tentative D call: TRBD1 (7 bases). Looked up from germline, CDR1 is SGHTA and CDR2 is FQGTGA. This CDR3 region has 13 residues. Trimming pared 5 bases from V and 9 bases from J, leaving 14 bases between. The CDR3: CASSLYQGGEQFF. The CDR3 DNA follows: TGTGCCAGCAGCCTTTACCAGGGGGGTGAGCAGTTCTTC. Together with reference TRBV7-3 and TRBJ2-1, the CDR3 gives the full variable domain: GAGVSQTPSNKVTEKGKYVELRCDPISGHTALYWYRQSLGQGPEFLIYFQGTGAADDSGLPNDRFFAVRPEGSVSTLKIQRTERGDSAVYLCASSLYQGGEQFFGPGTRLTVL.

Regarding this clone: Other nucleotide sequences from this sample produce the same CDR3. The chain combines TRBV11-2 with TRBJ2-7, with unresolved D. Germline V gene lookup returns CDR1 SGHAT and CDR2 FQNNGV. This CDR3 comprises 11 residues. V lost 2 bases and J lost 2, with 1 base in between. This CDR3 reads CASSLTYEQYF. CDR3 sequence (DNA): TGTGCCAGCAGCTTAACCTACGAGCAGTACTTC.

The CDR3 region is CASSELGQANTEAFF. CDR3 bases: TGTGCCAGCAGTGAATTGGGGCAGGCCAACACTGAAGCTTTCTTT. The chain couples TRBV25-1 to TRBJ1-1; perhaps TRBD1 as D (5 bases). The CDR3 sequence is 15 residues long. The ends were cut back, 1 base at V and 2 bases at J, with 11 bases in the middle. Germline lookup yields CDR1 MGHDK and CDR2 SYGVNS. The full variable domain, its missing parts supplied by reference TRBV25-1 and TRBJ1-1, is EADIYQTPRYLVIGTGKKITLECSQTMGHDKMYWYQQDPGMELHLIHYSYGVNSTEKGDLSSESTVSRIRTEHFPLTLESARPSHTSQYLCASSELGQANTEAFFGQGTRLTVV.

The J gene is TRBJ1-2, the V gene TRBV28; possibly TRBD1 for D (5 bases). The germline V gene encodes CDR1 MDHEN and CDR2 SYDVKM. V shed 2 bases and J shed 3 bases, with 13 bases lying between them. This CDR3 contains 15 residues. The CDR3 here is CASSLQGLLDYGYTF. The DNA of the CDR3 is TGTGCCAGCAGTTTACAGGGCTTGCTGGACTATGGCTACACCTTC.

V gene TRBV11-2 combines with J gene TRBJ1-4; D remains unclear. CDR1 is SGHAT, CDR2 FQNNGV, per germline. CDR3 length: 14 amino acids. V lost 1 base and J lost 8, with 11 bases in between. CDR3 bases: TGTGCCAGCAGCTTAGGTTGGGGTCAGGAAAAACTGTTTTTT. This sequence encodes CASSLGWGQEKLFF.

The V and J genes are TRBV7-2 and TRBJ1-3; D gene unclear. The germline gives CDR1 SGHTA, CDR2 FQGNSA. CDR3 size: 14 residues. V was cut by 8 bases and J by 3 bases, with 14 bases left in between. This CDR3 is CASRREGGGNTIYF. The DNA of the CDR3 is TGTGCCAGCCGCCGGGAAGGAGGTGGAAACACCATATATTTT.

This chain links TRBV25-1 with TRBJ2-5; TRBD2 agrees at 12 bases. J gave up 5 bases and V 3 bases, and 4 bases lay outside the gene matches. The CDR3 consists of 15 residues. Germline V gives CDR1 MGHDK, CDR2 SYGVNS. The CDR3 DNA follows: TGTGCCAGCAGTGATAGAACTAGCGGGAGGGAGACCCAGTACTTC. Its protein product is CASSDRTSGRETQYF. Based on the CDR3 plus reference TRBV25-1 and TRBJ2-5, the full variable domain is EADIYQTPRYLVIGTGKKITLECSQTMGHDKMYWYQQDPGMELHLIHYSYGVNSTEKGDLSSESTVSRIRTEHFPLTLESARPSHTSQYLCASSDRTSGRETQYFGPGTRLLVL.

The V and J genes are TRBV9 and TRBJ2-1; possible D gene TRBD2, 6 bases. Trimming took 2 bases from V and 7 from J, leaving 13 bases between them. Germline values: CDR1 SGDLS, CDR2 YYNGEE. This CDR3 is built from 14 residues. The CDR3 DNA sequence: TGTGCCAGCAGCGTGTGGGACTCCTCAAATGAGCAGTTCTTC. Protein sequence: CASSVWDSSNEQFF.

The rearrangement joins TRBV5-1 to TRBJ1-2, with 8 bases identical to TRBD1. Germline loops: CDR1 SGHRS, CDR2 YFSETQ. V trimming: 4 bases; J trimming: 8 bases; junction bases outside the gene matches: 16. The CDR3 loop spans 16 amino acids. In DNA form, the CDR3 reads TGCGCCAGCAGCGCAAATTCCGGGACAGGACCGCGAGGCTACACCTTC. It codes for CASSANSGTGPRGYTF.

This clone has a single count. Other DNA sequences from this sample encode an identical CDR3 as well. The rearrangement links TRBV7-2 to TRBJ1-2, with D unclear. V was cut by 1 base and J by 3 bases, with 6 bases left in between. The CDR3 totals 13 residues. Germline V gives CDR1 SGHTA, CDR2 FQGNSA. The CDR3 protein is CASSLEPYYGYTF. The DNA of the CDR3 is TGTGCCAGCAGCTTAGAACCCTACTATGGCTACACCTTC. Full variable domain (outside the CDR3, taken from reference TRBV7-2 and TRBJ1-2): GAGVSQSPSNKVTEKGKDVELRCDPISGHTALYWYRQSLGQGLEFLIYFQGNSAPDKSGLPSDRFSAERTGGSVSTLTIQRTQQEDSAVYLCASSLEPYYGYTFGSGTRLTVV.

This clone was observed at least ten times. This rearrangement joins TRBV5-1 to TRBJ2-7; D is uncertain. Trimming took off 0 bases at V and 6 bases at J, with 10 bases between the two ends. The CDR3 length is 13 residues. CDR1 and CDR2 from the germline V gene are SGHRS and YFSETQ. The chain's CDR3 is CASSLGRKAEQYF. The CDR3 DNA is TGCGCCAGCAGCTTGGGCCGAAAGGCCGAGCAGTACTTC.

The genes are TRBV6-1 and TRBJ2-3; TRBD2 matches 11 bases. The germline V gene encodes CDR1 MNHNS and CDR2 SASEGT. The junction had 4 bases not matched to a gene; V was cut back by 11 bases and J by 3 bases. This CDR3 is built from 13 residues. Written as DNA, the CDR3 is TGTGCCCGTGGGACTAGCGGTACAGATACGCAGTATTTT. Its protein product is CARGTSGTDTQYF.

This clone was picked up many times. This sequence joins TRBV11-2 and TRBJ1-2; D gene uncertain. CDR1 and CDR2 from the germline V gene are SGHAT and FQNNGV. Trimming took 3 bases from V and 8 from J, leaving 13 bases between them. The CDR3 is made up of 13 amino acids. The DNA for the CDR3 is TGTGCCAGCAGCTTGGCGGACGGCCGGGGCTACACCTTC. This translates into CASSLADGRGYTF.

V is TRBV2 and J is TRBJ1-1; D gene unclear. Per the germline V gene, CDR1 is SNHLY and CDR2 is FYNNEI. Trimming cost V 4 bases and J 1 base, with 10 bases left between them. This CDR3 has 14 amino acids. The CDR3 region has the DNA TGTGCCAGCAGTGCACTCCCTTCGAACACTGAAGCTTTCTTT. Translating it yields CASSALPSNTEAFF.

The chain combines TRBV5-1 with TRBJ2-1; 7 bases line up with TRBD2. The junction had 12 bases not matched to a gene; V was cut back by 5 bases and J by 4 bases. The CDR3 sequence is 16 residues long. Germline CDR1 SGHRS, CDR2 YFSETQ. CDR3 sequence: CASRVVWRERYNEQFF. The CDR3 nucleotides read TGCGCCAGCAGAGTAGTTTGGCGGGAGAGGTACAATGAGCAGTTCTTC.

This clone was picked up a small number of times. V is TRBV7-2 and J is TRBJ2-5; D unclear. Looked up from germline, CDR1 is SGHTA and CDR2 is FQGNSA. The CDR3 totals 14 residues. V was cut by 1 base and J by 2 bases, with 8 bases left in between. This CDR3 is CASSLDTAQETQYF. DNA for the CDR3: TGTGCCAGCAGCTTAGATACAGCGCAAGAGACCCAGTACTTC. The full variable domain, its missing parts supplied by reference TRBV7-2 and TRBJ2-5, is GAGVSQSPSNKVTEKGKDVELRCDPISGHTALYWYRQSLGQGLEFLIYFQGNSAPDKSGLPSDRFSAERTGGSVSTLTIQRTQQEDSAVYLCASSLDTAQETQYFGPGTRLLVL.

CDR3 amino acids: CASSTVGQRGTEAFF. Here the CDR3 DNA reads TGTGCCAGCAGCACGGTGGGACAGCGAGGCACTGAAGCTTTCTTT. The chain is built from TRBV5-6 and TRBJ1-1; 7 bases are shared with TRBD1. In germline, CDR1 is SGHDT, CDR2 YYEEEE. The CDR3 length is 15 residues. V shed 4 bases, J shed 4 bases, and the junction held 10 bases outside the gene matches.

The rearrangement uses TRBV4-2 and TRBJ1-1; perhaps TRBD1 as D (5 bases). The CDR3 contains 13 residues. CDR1 and CDR2 from the germline V gene are LGHNA and YNFKEQ. Trimming shortened V by 5 bases and J by 4 bases, and 11 bases separated the two germline ends. The DNA of the CDR3 is TGTGCCAGCAGCTTGGGGACGAGCACTGAAGCTTTCTTT. Encoded protein: CASSLGTSTEAFF.

This clone was observed a few times. The chain employs TRBV5-6 and TRBJ2-3; the D is unclear. Germline loops: CDR1 SGHDT, CDR2 YYEEEE. This CDR3 has 15 amino acids. Trimming pared 1 base from V and 2 bases from J, leaving 11 bases between. The CDR3 spells CASSLLGRNTDTQYF. The CDR3 nucleotides are TGTGCCAGCAGCTTGTTAGGACGGAACACAGATACGCAGTATTTT.

This clone has more than one count but fewer than ten. The chain combines TRBV4-1 with TRBJ2-7; tentatively, D is TRBD1 (5 bases). V lost 1 base, J lost 2 bases, and 9 bases lay in between. The CDR3 sequence is 14 residues long. Germline CDR1 reads MGHRA; CDR2 reads YSYEKL. The CDR3 loop reads CASSQVAGTYEQYF. CDR3 DNA: TGCGCCAGCAGCCAAGTCGCAGGGACCTACGAGCAGTACTTC.